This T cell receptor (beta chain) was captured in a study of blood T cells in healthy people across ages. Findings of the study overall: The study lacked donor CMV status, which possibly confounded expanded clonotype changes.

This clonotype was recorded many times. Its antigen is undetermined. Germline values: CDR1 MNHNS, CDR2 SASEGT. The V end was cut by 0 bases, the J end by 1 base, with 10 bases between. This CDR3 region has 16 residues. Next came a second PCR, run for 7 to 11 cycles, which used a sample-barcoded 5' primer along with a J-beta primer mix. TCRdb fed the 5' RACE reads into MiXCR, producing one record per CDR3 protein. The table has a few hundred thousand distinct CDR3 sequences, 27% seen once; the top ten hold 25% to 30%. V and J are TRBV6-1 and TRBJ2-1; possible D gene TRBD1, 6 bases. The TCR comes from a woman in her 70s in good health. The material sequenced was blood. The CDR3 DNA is TGTGCCAGCAGTGAAGCGCAAAGGGGGTCCTACAATGAGCAGTTCTTC. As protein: CASSEAQRGSYNEQFF.